This T cell receptor (beta chain) was identified in a study of shared clonotypes between healthy human individuals. Study results and limitations: The four-donor shared clonotypes exceeded non-shared clonotypes in generation probability, with non-shared ones scoring lower.

The data were produced by immunoSEQ multiplex PCR, yet TCRdb's version contains in-frame clones alone and is incomplete. The top ten hold 0.11% to 0.15% of the sample, which has roughly 2.5 million clones, more than 90% seen once. Note on this clone: As yet, its antigen is unknown.

Per germline, CDR1 SGDLS and CDR2 YYNGEE. The CDR3 contains 13 residues. Trimming removed 4 bases at V and 5 bases at J, with 12 bases between. Sample: naive CD4+ T cells sorted from blood. Subset in this sample: CD45RA+ positively selected. The sequence came from a man between 18 and 29 years old in good health. The chain is built from TRBV9 and TRBJ2-5; D unclear. This CDR3 reads CASSFGSAETQYF. The DNA of the CDR3 is TGTGCCAGCAGCTTTGGATCGGCGGAGACCCAGTACTTC.